This T cell receptor beta chain appears in the sequencing data of a study of blood T cell repertoires in COVID-19 (dated by TCRdb to the early 2020s). Some background on the complete study: The collaborator samples originated in the United States, Italy and Spain and spanned the acute and convalescent phases of COVID-19. The prospective study material was composed of cDNA or gDNA derived from T cells, B-cell-depleted T cells, or PBMCs. The dataset comprised deeply sampled blood TCRbeta repertoires from subjects exposed to, actively infected with, or recovered from COVID-19. The repertoires were released in a freely available public database intended as a resource for research on the immune response to SARS-CoV-2. The samples were drawn from two sources: the first 160 participants of the ongoing ImmuneRACE study, and 1,000 to 1,500 subjects contributed by 6 global collaborators. The sample metadata nearly always contained a de-identified subject ID, COVID-19 status, age in years and sex. Where HLA class I and class II types were available, the types were taken from metadata supplied by the sample provider, not from assay-based typing.

TCRbeta CDR3 regions were amplified from genomic DNA using the immunoSEQ Assay, a bias-controlled multiplex PCR. In the authors' own workflow: The number of nucleated cells in each sample was estimated by amplification of reference gene primers within the assay. Sequence reads were collapsed and filtered to measure the absolute abundance of every unique TCRbeta CDR3 rearrangement. For each sample, productive Simpson clonality was calculated as the square root of Simpson's diversity index over productive rearrangements. TCRdb's version of the immuneACCESS table is confined to in-frame rearrangements and falls short of the full clone set. An unresolved V gene accounts for under half of the shortfall where checked; the remainder is of unknown origin. The D gene and trimming were derived from the DNA, and the V and J assignments and clone size from that table. This sample is represented by fewer than 300,000 clones; approximately 93% of them were singletons. 2.2% of the sample goes to the ten largest clones.

One collaborating source in Seattle enrolled patients while the patients were actively infected and followed the patients over time throughout the course of disease. The collaborating institutions used their own protocols to collect whole blood in K2EDTA tubes. For TCRbeta analysis, collaborators shipped samples as frozen whole blood, isolated PBMCs, or DNA extracted from either of those sample types. V was cut back by 0 bases and J by 0 bases, leaving a gap of 11 bases between them. From the cysteine up to the phenylalanine, the CDR3 has a length of 17 residues. The retained sequence is limited to the CDR3, 51 bases, with the frame set at the first base. The CDR1 and CDR2 encoded by the germline V gene are SGHVS and FNYEAQ. The study at large found these results: The amount of clinical and demographic metadata varied by source and participant and was provided uncurated.

About this clone itself: Its specific antigen is unknown. Base qualities were left out, and no much larger clone turns up one base away.

This clonotype was sampled from a young woman with COVID-19, enrolled during active disease. The sample consisted of peripheral blood. The rearrangement combines TRBV7-6 with TRBJ2-2, with an unclear D gene assignment. The CDR3 reads as follows: CASSLALSTPNTGELFF. The nucleotides read TGTGCCAGCAGCTTAGCCCTTTCGACACCGAACACCGGGGAGCTGTTTTTT.